Ten or more counts support the clone carrying this T cell receptor beta chain. The antigen remains unidentified. These data originate in a study of cytotoxic CD8 clonotypes in ibrutinib-treated CLL. Whole-study findings and limits: On treatment, the uncommon public clonotypes contracted or remained stable.

TCRdb's copy holds only in-frame clones and misses some; the assay was immunoSEQ multiplex PCR. This table holds approximately 25,000 clones, approximately 67% found once. The specimen comprised PBMCs, sampled at disease progression, from a patient treated with ibrutinib. The sequence derives from a human donor with chronic lymphocytic leukemia.

The CDR3 region is CASSQAEPGQLNSPLHF. The CDR3 DNA sequence: TGCGCCAGCAGCCAAGCAGAACCAGGACAGCTGAATTCACCCCTCCACTTT. The rearrangement uses TRBV4-1 and TRBJ1-6; D might be TRBD1 (6 bases). The CDR3 extends over 17 amino acids. Germline assignment: CDR1 MGHRA and CDR2 YSYEKL. The germline V and J ends were trimmed by 1 base and 7 bases, with 17 bases remaining between them.